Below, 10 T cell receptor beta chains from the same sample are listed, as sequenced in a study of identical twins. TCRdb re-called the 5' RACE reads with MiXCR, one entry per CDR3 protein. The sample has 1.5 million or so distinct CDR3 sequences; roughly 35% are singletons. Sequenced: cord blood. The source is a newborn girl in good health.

In DNA form, the CDR3 reads TGTGCCAGCAGCCAAGAGACAGCGGTAAACACCGGGGAGCTGTTTTTT. Protein: CASSQETAVNTGELFF. The chain uses TRBV3-1 and TRBJ2-2, with D perhaps matching TRBD1 or TRBD2 (5 bases each). The V gene lost 0 bases and the J gene lost 2 bases, with 10 bases spanning the gap. Germline values: CDR1 LGHDT, CDR2 YNNKEL (reference sequence). The CDR3 is 16 amino acids. The full variable domain, its missing parts supplied by reference TRBV3-1 and TRBJ2-2, is DTAVSQTPKYLVTQMGNDKSIKCEQNLGHDTMYWYKQDSKKFLKIMFSYNNKELIINETVPNRFSPKSPDKAHLNLHINSLELGDSAVYFCASSQETAVNTGELFFGEGSRLTVL.

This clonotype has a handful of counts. For the CDR3, the DNA is TGTGCCACCAGGGGCTCCTACGAGCAGTACTTC. It yields the protein CATRGSYEQYF. The gene calls are TRBV10-3 and TRBJ2-7, with D maybe TRBD1 (6 bases). This CDR3 is 11 amino acids long. V was cut by 10 bases and J by 0 bases, with 7 bases left in between. Germline-derived CDR1 and CDR2 are ENHRY and SYGVKD.

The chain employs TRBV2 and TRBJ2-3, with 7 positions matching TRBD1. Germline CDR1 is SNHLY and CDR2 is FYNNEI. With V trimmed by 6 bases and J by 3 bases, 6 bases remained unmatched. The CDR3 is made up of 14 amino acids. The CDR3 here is CASRSKGATDTQYF. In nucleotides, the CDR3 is TGTGCCAGCAGAAGTAAGGGGGCGACAGATACGCAGTATTTT.

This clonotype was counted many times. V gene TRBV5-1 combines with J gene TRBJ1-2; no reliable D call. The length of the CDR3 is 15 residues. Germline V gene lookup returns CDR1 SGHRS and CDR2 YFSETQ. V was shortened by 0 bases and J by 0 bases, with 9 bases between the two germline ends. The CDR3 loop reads CASSLGLIANYGYTF. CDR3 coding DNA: TGCGCCAGCAGCTTGGGCCTGATAGCTAACTATGGCTACACCTTC.

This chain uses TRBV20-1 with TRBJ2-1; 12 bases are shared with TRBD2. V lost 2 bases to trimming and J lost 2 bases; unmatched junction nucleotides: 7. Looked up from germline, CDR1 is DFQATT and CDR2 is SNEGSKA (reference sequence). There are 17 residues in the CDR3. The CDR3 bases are TGCAGTGCTAGATCTGAGACTAGCGGGAGTGCCTACAATGAGCAGTTCTTC. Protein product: CSARSETSGSAYNEQFF.

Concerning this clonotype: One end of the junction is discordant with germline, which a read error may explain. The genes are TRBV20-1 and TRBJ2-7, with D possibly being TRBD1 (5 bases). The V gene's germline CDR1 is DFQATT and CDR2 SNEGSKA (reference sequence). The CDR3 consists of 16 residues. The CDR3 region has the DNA TGCAGCGCTAGTAACAGGTCCGGAGCCTGGGTCTACGAGCAGTACTTC. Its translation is CSASNRSGAWVYEQYF.

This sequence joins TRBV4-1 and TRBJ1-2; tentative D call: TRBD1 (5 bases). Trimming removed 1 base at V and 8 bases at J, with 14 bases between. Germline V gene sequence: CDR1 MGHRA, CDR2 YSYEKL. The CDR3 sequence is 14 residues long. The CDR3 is CASSQVLPGWGYTF. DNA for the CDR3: TGCGCCAGCAGCCAAGTCCTCCCAGGGTGGGGCTACACCTTC.

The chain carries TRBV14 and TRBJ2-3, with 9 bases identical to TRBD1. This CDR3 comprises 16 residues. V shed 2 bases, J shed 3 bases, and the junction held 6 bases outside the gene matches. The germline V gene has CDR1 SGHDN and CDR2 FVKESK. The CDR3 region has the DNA TGTGCCAGCAGCCAATATACACAGGGGGCAACAGATACGCAGTATTTT. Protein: CASSQYTQGATDTQYF.

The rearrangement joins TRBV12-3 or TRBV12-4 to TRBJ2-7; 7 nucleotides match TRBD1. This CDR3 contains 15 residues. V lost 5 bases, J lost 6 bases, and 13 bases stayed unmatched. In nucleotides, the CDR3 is TGTGCCAGCAGTCTACAGCAAAACAGGGGTGGCGAGCAGTACTTC. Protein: CASSLQQNRGGEQYF.

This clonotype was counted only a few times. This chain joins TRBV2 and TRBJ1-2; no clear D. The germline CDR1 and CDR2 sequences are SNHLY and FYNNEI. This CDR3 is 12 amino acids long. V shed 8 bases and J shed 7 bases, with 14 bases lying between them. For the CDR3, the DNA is TGTGCCAGCTCACCGAGGTCGAGTGGCTACACCTTC. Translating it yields CASSPRSSGYTF.